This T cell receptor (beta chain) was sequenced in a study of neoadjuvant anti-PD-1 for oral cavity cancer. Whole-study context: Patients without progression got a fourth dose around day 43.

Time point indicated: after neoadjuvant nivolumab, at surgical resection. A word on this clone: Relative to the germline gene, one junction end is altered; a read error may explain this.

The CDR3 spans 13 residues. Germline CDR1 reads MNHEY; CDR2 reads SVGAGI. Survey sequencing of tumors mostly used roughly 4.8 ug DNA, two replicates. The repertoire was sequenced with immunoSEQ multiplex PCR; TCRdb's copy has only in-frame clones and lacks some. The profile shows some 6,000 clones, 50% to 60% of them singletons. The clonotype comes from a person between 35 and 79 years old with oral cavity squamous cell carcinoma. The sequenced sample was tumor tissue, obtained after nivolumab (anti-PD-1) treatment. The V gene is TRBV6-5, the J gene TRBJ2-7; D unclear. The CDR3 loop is CASSTAQKYGQYF. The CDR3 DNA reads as TGTGCCAGCAGTACGGCCCAAAAATACGGGCAGTACTTC.